Listed below are T cell receptor beta chains from one sample, sequenced in a study of blood T cell repertoires in COVID-19. TCRdb's copy holds only in-frame clones and misses some; the assay was immunoSEQ multiplex PCR. The data contain 540,000 or so clones, 85% to 90% of them singletons. The sequenced sample consisted of peripheral blood. These receptors came from a woman aged 50 to 60 with COVID-19, enrolled during active disease. Both conserved end residues are part of each CDR3. A D gene is named only where the DNA matches it firmly. A row's size may be missing; if present it is once, few, many or a size class.

d_call: -; clone_size: -; j_call: TRBJ1-2; v_call: TRBV7-9; cdr3_aa: CASTLLPYGYTF; cdr3_nt: TGTGCCAGCACCCTCCTCCCCTATGGCTACACCTTC
d_call: -; clone_size: few; j_call: TRBJ1-1; v_call: TRBV11-2; cdr3_aa: CASSLRGPGTEAFF; cdr3_nt: TGTGCCAGCAGCTTACGGGGTCCTGGCACTGAAGCTTTCTTT
d_call: TRBD1; clone_size: few; j_call: TRBJ2-7; v_call: TRBV2; cdr3_aa: CASSNKRQGAVYEQYF; cdr3_nt: TGTGCCAGCAGTAACAAGAGACAGGGGGCGGTTTACGAGCAGTACTTC
d_call: -; clone_size: -; j_call: TRBJ1-4; v_call: TRBV28; cdr3_aa: CASRQGISTNEKLFF; cdr3_nt: TGTGCCAGCAGGCAGGGGATCTCAACTAATGAAAAACTGTTTTTT
d_call: -; clone_size: few; j_call: TRBJ1-2; v_call: TRBV10-1; cdr3_aa: CASSAAGNYGYTF; cdr3_nt: TGCGCCAGCAGTGCGGCAGGGAACTATGGCTACACCTTC
d_call: -; clone_size: -; j_call: TRBJ1-5; v_call: TRBV28; cdr3_aa: CASSSPLDPYSNQPQHF; cdr3_nt: TGTGCCAGCAGTTCCCCCCTAGACCCCTATAGCAATCAGCCCCAGCATTTT
d_call: TRBD2; clone_size: -; j_call: TRBJ2-7; v_call: TRBV3-1/TRBV3-2; cdr3_aa: CASSQGSGGLDEQYF; cdr3_nt: TGTGCCAGCAGCCAAGGTAGCGGGGGGTTGGACGAGCAGTACTTC
d_call: -; clone_size: -; j_call: TRBJ2-7; v_call: TRBV7-6; cdr3_aa: CASSLAETPVHEQYF; cdr3_nt: TGTGCCAGCAGCTTAGCAGAGACACCGGTCCACGAGCAGTACTTC
d_call: -; clone_size: -; j_call: TRBJ2-1; v_call: TRBV5-8; cdr3_aa: CASSGAEMRAFYNEQFF; cdr3_nt: TGTGCCAGCAGCGGTGCCGAGATGAGGGCCTTCTACAATGAGCAGTTCTTC
d_call: TRBD1; clone_size: -; j_call: TRBJ2-3; v_call: TRBV24-1; cdr3_aa: CATSDPRPGQGTDTQYF; cdr3_nt: TGTGCCACCAGTGATCCCCGACCGGGACAGGGCACAGATACGCAGTATTTT
d_call: -; clone_size: -; j_call: TRBJ1-4; v_call: TRBV27; cdr3_aa: CASSSRVTATNEKLFF; cdr3_nt: TGTGCCAGCAGTTCCAGGGTTACAGCAACTAATGAAAAACTGTTTTTT
d_call: TRBD2; clone_size: -; j_call: TRBJ2-5; v_call: TRBV6-6; cdr3_aa: CASSYASAGETQYF; cdr3_nt: TGTGCCAGCAGTTACGCATCAGCGGGGGAGACCCAGTACTTC
d_call: -; clone_size: once; j_call: TRBJ2-7; v_call: TRBV29-1; cdr3_aa: CSVLDSYEQYF; cdr3_nt: TGCAGCGTTCTTGACAGCTACGAGCAGTACTTC
d_call: TRBD1; clone_size: -; j_call: TRBJ1-5; v_call: TRBV30; cdr3_aa: CAWSRTGGLQPQHF; cdr3_nt: TGTGCCTGGAGTAGGACAGGGGGCCTTCAGCCCCAGCATTTT
d_call: TRBD1; clone_size: -; j_call: TRBJ1-2; v_call: TRBV30; cdr3_aa: CAWRAKGQGYGYTF; cdr3_nt: TGTGCCTGGAGAGCGAAGGGACAGGGCTATGGCTACACCTTC
d_call: TRBD1; clone_size: -; j_call: TRBJ1-1; v_call: TRBV30; cdr3_aa: CAWTGQGALNTEAFF; cdr3_nt: TGTGCCTGGACGGGACAGGGGGCGTTGAACACTGAAGCTTTCTTT
d_call: -; clone_size: -; j_call: TRBJ2-7; v_call: TRBV11-2; cdr3_aa: CASSHRDILYEQYF; cdr3_nt: TGTGCCAGCAGCCACCGGGATATCCTTTACGAGCAGTACTTC
d_call: TRBD1; clone_size: -; j_call: TRBJ1-5; v_call: TRBV19; cdr3_aa: CASSTAAGQVAQHF; cdr3_nt: TGTGCCAGTAGTACCGCCGCGGGACAGGTTGCCCAGCATTTT
d_call: -; clone_size: -; j_call: TRBJ1-5; v_call: TRBV30; cdr3_aa: CAWSADRDSNQPQHF; cdr3_nt: TGTGCCTGGAGTGCAGACAGAGATAGCAATCAGCCCCAGCATTTT
d_call: TRBD1; clone_size: -; j_call: TRBJ1-2; v_call: TRBV14; cdr3_aa: CASSQDGQGGGYGYTF; cdr3_nt: TGTGCCAGCAGCCAAGACGGACAGGGAGGCGGCTATGGCTACACCTTC
d_call: -; clone_size: -; j_call: TRBJ1-1; v_call: TRBV6-5; cdr3_aa: CASTQGPGTEAFF; cdr3_nt: TGTGCCAGCACCCAGGGGCCGGGAACTGAAGCTTTCTTT
d_call: -; clone_size: once; j_call: TRBJ1-2; v_call: TRBV4-2; cdr3_aa: CASSQERRGYGYTF; cdr3_nt: TGTGCCAGCAGCCAAGAGAGGCGCGGCTATGGCTACACCTTC